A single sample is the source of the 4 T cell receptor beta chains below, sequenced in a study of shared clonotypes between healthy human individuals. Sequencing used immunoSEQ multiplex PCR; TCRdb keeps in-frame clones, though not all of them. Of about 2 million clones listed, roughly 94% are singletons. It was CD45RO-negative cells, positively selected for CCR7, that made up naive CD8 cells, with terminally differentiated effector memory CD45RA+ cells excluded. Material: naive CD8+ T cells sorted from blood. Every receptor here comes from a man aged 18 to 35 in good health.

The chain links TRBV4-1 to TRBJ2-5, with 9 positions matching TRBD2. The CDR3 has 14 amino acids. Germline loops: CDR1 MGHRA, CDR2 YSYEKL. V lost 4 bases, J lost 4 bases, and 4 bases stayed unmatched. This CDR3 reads CASSPIAGAETQYF. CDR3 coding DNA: TGCGCCAGCAGCCCGATAGCGGGGGCAGAGACCCAGTACTTC.

The CDR3 DNA follows: TGTGCCAGCAGTCGACTAGCGGTCACCGGGGAGCTGTTTTTT. This codes for CASSRLAVTGELFF. V and J are TRBV6-1 and TRBJ2-2; TRBD2 aligns across 9 bases. Germline CDR1 is MNHNS and CDR2 is SASEGT. Unmatched junction bases numbered 2, after V lost 5 bases and J lost 4 bases. The CDR3 loop spans 14 amino acids.

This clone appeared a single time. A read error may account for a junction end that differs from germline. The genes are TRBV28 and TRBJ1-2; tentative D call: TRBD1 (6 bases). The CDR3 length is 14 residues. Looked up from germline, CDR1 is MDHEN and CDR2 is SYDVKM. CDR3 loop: CASRKLGDMIEPRF. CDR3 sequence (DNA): TGTGCCAGCAGGAAACTCGGGGACATGATCGAGCCGCGCTTC.

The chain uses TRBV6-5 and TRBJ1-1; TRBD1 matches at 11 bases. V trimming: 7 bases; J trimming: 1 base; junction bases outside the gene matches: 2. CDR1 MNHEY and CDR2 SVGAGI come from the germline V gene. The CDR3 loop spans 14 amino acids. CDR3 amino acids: CASNGQGANTEAFF. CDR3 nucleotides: TGTGCCAGCAACGGACAGGGGGCGAACACTGAAGCTTTCTTT.